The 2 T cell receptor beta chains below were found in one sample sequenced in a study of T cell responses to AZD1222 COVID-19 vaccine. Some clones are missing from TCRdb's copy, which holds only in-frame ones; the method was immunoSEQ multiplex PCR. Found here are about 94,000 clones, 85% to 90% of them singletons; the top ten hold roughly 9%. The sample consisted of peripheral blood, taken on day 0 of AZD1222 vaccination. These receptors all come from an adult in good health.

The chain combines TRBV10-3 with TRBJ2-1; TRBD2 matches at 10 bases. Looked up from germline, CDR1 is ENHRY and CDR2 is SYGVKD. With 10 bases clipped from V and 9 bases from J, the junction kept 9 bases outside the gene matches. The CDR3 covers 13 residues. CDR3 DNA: TGTGCCAACCAACCGGGACTAGCGACTGAGCAGTTCTTC. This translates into CANQPGLATEQFF.

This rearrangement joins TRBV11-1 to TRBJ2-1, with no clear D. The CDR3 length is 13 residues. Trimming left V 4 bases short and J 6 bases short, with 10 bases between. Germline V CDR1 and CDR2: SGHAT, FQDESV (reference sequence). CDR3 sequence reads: CASSSQNINEQFF. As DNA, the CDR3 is TGTGCCAGCAGCTCACAAAACATCAATGAGCAGTTCTTC.